This TCR beta chain was sequenced for a study of T-cell memory formation after mild COVID-19. Study-level points and caveats: Proof of SARS-CoV-2 specificity was absent for the second-wave clones that crested on day 37. Clones shrinking from day 15 to 85 showed even CD4/CD8 mixes; later expanders tilted CD4+.

Notes on this clonotype: The antigen is unknown.

TCRdb used MiXCR to reprocess the 5' RACE reads, holding one entry per CDR3 protein. The table includes about 420,000 distinct CDR3 sequences, 20% to 25% detected once. There are 16 residues in the CDR3. CDR1 and CDR2 from the germline V gene are MNHEY and SVGEGT. The J segment lost 4 bases and the V segment lost 0 bases, leaving 5 bases of the junction unmatched. This chain links TRBV6-2 or TRBV6-3 with TRBJ2-5, with 10 bases lining up with TRBD2. The receptor's source is an adult woman who had mild COVID-19 (a few samples of this study predate the infection). Cell type and time point are not known. Material for sequencing was PBMCs or a T cell subset sorted from them (not recorded which). The CDR3 nucleotides read TGTGCCAGCAGTTACTCGAGCGGGAGGGTCGGAGAGACCCAGTACTTC. The encoded protein is CASSYSSGRVGETQYF.